The present T cell receptor beta chain was sequenced within a study of shared clonotypes between healthy human individuals. Regarding the study as a whole: Several donors shared 4.5% to 6.5% of their naive CD4 clonotypes. Limitation of the genetic and exposure-history diversity represented came from the few donors.

About this clone: What it recognizes is unknown.

The method was immunoSEQ multiplex PCR; TCRdb's version includes in-frame clones alone and lacks a portion of them. The data show some 1,600,000 clones, 98% seen once. The TCR originated in a man aged 30 to 45 in good health. The sequencing sample was made of naive CD4+ T cells sorted from blood. Subset denoted: CD45RA+ positively selected.

The CDR3 DNA follows: TGTGCCAGCAGCGATACCCCCTACGAGCAGTACTTC. Its translation: CASSDTPYEQYF. The chain employs TRBV11-2 and TRBJ2-7; D is undetermined. CDR1 and CDR2 (germline): SGHAT, FQNNGV. V lost 5 bases, J lost 2 bases, and 7 bases lay in between. CDR3 size: 12 residues.